What follows are 10 T cell receptor beta chains derived from one specimen sequenced in a study of blood T cell repertoires in COVID-19. The table came from immunoSEQ multiplex PCR; TCRdb's copy has only in-frame clones and leaves some out. Of about 150,000 clones detected, around 87% appear once; the ten largest clones hold under 3%. The source material was peripheral blood. The receptors derive from an elderly woman with COVID-19, enrolled during active disease.

This clone was detected only once. The chain is built from TRBV28 and TRBJ1-5, with 9 bases lining up with TRBD1. CDR1 and CDR2 from the germline V gene are MDHEN and SYDVKM. This CDR3 has 18 amino acids. Unmatched junction bases numbered 12, after V lost 6 bases and J lost 0 bases. CDR3 residues: CASSRGGQGLNSNQPQHF. As DNA, the CDR3 is TGTGCCAGCAGCCGAGGGGGACAGGGTCTGAATAGCAATCAGCCCCAGCATTTT.

This clone has a count of ten or more. The gene calls are TRBV6-2 or TRBV6-3 and TRBJ2-1, with a possible D match to TRBD1 (6 bases). V was cut by 5 bases and J by 5 bases, with 13 bases left in between. Looked up from germline, CDR1 is MNHEY and CDR2 is SVGEGT. The CDR3 runs 14 residues. The CDR3, as DNA: TGTGCCAGCAGTCGGGACATTAGGGACAATGAGCAGTTCTTC. Amino acid sequence: CASSRDIRDNEQFF.

This chain links TRBV24-1 with TRBJ2-3; 15 bases agree with TRBD2. CDR3 length: 16 residues. V lost 3 bases and J lost 5; bases outside the gene matches: 2. Germline lookup yields CDR1 KGHDR and CDR2 SFDVKD. CDR3 coding DNA: TGTGCCACCAGTGATGCGGGACTAGCGGGAGGAGATACGCAGTATTTT. Translated, it gives CATSDAGLAGGDTQYF.

The V gene is TRBV6-6, the J gene TRBJ1-2, with 8 bases lining up with TRBD1. The J segment lost 5 bases and the V segment lost 6 bases, leaving 2 bases of the junction unmatched. There are 12 residues in the CDR3. In germline, CDR1 is MNHNY, CDR2 SVGAGI (reference sequence). Written as DNA, the CDR3 is TGTGCCAGCAGGGGGACAGGTTATGGCTACACCTTC. Its translation is CASRGTGYGYTF.

The V and J genes are TRBV24-1 and TRBJ2-5, with 13 bases matching TRBD2. Germline assignment: CDR1 KGHDR and CDR2 SFDVKD. V was clipped by 4 bases and J by 7 bases; unmatched bases: 11. The CDR3 is made up of 17 amino acids. The CDR3 loop reads CATSDHETSGRAGTQYF. In nucleotides, the CDR3 is TGTGCCACCAGTGACCATGAAACTAGCGGGAGGGCCGGGACCCAGTACTTC.

The genes are TRBV5-4 and TRBJ2-7; TRBD2 is a possible D gene (6 bases). This CDR3 is built from 13 residues. The V and J ends lost 4 bases and 3 bases respectively, with 11 bases between them. The germline V gene has CDR1 SGHNT and CDR2 YYREEE (reference sequence). The CDR3 loop reads CASSDAGGYEQYF. CDR3 bases: TGTGCCAGCAGCGATGCCGGGGGCTACGAGCAGTACTTC.

CDR3 nucleotides: TGTGCCAGCAGTGAAGCGCTTAACAGAGGCTACACCTTC. This gives the protein CASSEALNRGYTF. The rearrangement uses TRBV2 and TRBJ1-2; D is uncertain. This CDR3 region has 13 residues. Per germline, CDR1 SNHLY and CDR2 FYNNEI. The V end was cut by 0 bases, the J end by 8 bases, with 10 bases between.

The rearrangement uses TRBV19 and TRBJ1-5, with TRBD1 as a possible D gene (6 bases). Trimming removed 1 base at V and 1 base at J, with 14 bases between. In germline, CDR1 is LNHDA, CDR2 SQIVND (reference sequence). The CDR3 is made up of 17 amino acids. The CDR3 DNA follows: TGTGCCAGTAGTATAGGGTGGGGCCAGGGGAGCAATCAGCCCCAGCATTTT. The encoded protein is CASSIGWGQGSNQPQHF.

The rearrangement joins TRBV14 to TRBJ1-1, with 8 bases matching TRBD1. The length of the CDR3 is 16 residues. Germline loops: CDR1 SGHDN, CDR2 FVKESK. V trimming: 2 bases; J trimming: 4 bases; junction bases outside the gene matches: 9. CDR3: CASSQLTGTGGTEAFF. CDR3 DNA sequence: TGTGCCAGCAGCCAACTTACCGGGACAGGTGGCACTGAAGCTTTCTTT.

The V gene is TRBV6-5, the J gene TRBJ2-3; D perhaps matches TRBD1 (5 bases). CDR1 is MNHEY, CDR2 SVGAGI, per germline. CDR3 length: 13 residues. Between the trimmed V and J ends, which lost 6 bases and 4 bases, there was a span of 11 bases. The CDR3 sequence: CASRETEADTQYF. The CDR3 nucleotides are TGTGCCAGCAGGGAGACAGAAGCAGATACGCAGTATTTT.